This entry is about one T cell receptor beta chain. Its antigen is unknown. No base quality information exists; no much larger clone differs at one position. These data are taken from a study of blood T cell repertoires in COVID-19 (dated by TCRdb to about 2020). Regarding the research as a whole: Samples covering the acute and convalescent phases of COVID-19 were provided by collaborators in the United States, Italy and Spain. The material from the prospective study consisted of cDNA or gDNA derived from T cells, B-cell-depleted T cells, or PBMCs. Subjects who had been exposed to COVID-19, were actively infected with it, or had recovered from it provided the deeply sampled blood TCRbeta repertoires that made up the dataset. The repertoires were released in a freely available public database meant as a resource for research on the immune response to SARS-CoV-2. Samples were obtained from the ongoing ImmuneRACE study (first 160 participants) and from some 1,200 subjects provided by 6 global collaborators. A de-identified subject ID, COVID-19 status, age in years and sex were almost always included in the sample metadata. Where HLA class I and class II types were available, the types were taken from metadata supplied by the sample provider, not from assay-based typing. The paper as a whole reports these results and caveats: The amount of clinical and demographic metadata varied by source and participant and was provided uncurated.

TCRbeta CDR3 regions were amplified from genomic DNA by means of the immunoSEQ Assay, a bias-controlled multiplex PCR. The original methods were these. The number of nucleated cells in each sample was estimated from the amplification of reference gene primers within the assay. To quantify the absolute abundance of each unique TCRbeta CDR3 rearrangement, sequence reads were collapsed and filtered. For each sample, productive Simpson clonality was calculated by taking the square root of Simpson's diversity index across productive rearrangements. TCRdb re-hosts the immuneACCESS table, in-frame sequences only. Its copies lack some clones; in the studies checked, an unresolved V gene accounts for under half of them, and the cause for the rest is not known. Clonal size and the V and J genes are those of that table, whereas D and trimming came from the DNA. This sample is represented by tens of thousands of clones; over 80% of them were singletons. The ten largest clones take up around 6.7% of the sample.

The CDR3 contains 14 residues, cysteine and phenylalanine counted. The sequence is cut down to CDR3 DNA, 42 bases in frame from base 1. Trimming removed 6 bases from V and 6 bases from J; the gene matches leave 8 bases unexplained. Looking up the germline V gene (reference sequence) yields CDR1 MNHEY and CDR2 SMNVEV. Whole blood was collected in K2EDTA tubes by collaborating institutions according to the institutions' own protocols. For TCRbeta analysis, collaborator samples were shipped as frozen whole blood, as isolated PBMCs, or as DNA extracted from either sample type. This chain is built from TRBV27 and TRBJ1-2, with 9 bases in between that match TRBD1. The TCR was taken from a woman older than 75 with active COVID-19. Sequencing was carried out using peripheral blood. The CDR3 has the sequence CASSPTGGADGYTF. The nucleotides read TGTGCCAGCAGCCCAACAGGGGGCGCAGATGGCTACACCTTC.